A single sample gave rise to the 24 T cell receptor beta chains below, sequenced in a study of low-dose radiotherapy and immunotherapy resistance in tumors. Specified time point: after trial treatment. Treatment defined: LDRT plus nivolumab, ipilimumab, low-dose cyclophosphamide and aspirin (RACIN trial). First-strand cDNA relied on TRAV- and TRBV-specific primers spanning alpha and beta chains. A constant-region primer paired with the V-primer adapter amplified TCRs over about 19 PCR cycles. Using its own MiXCR run on the reads, TCRdb lists one record per CDR3 protein. There are tens of thousands of distinct CDR3 sequences in the sample; 15% to 20% occur only once, and approximately 1.5% lies in the top ten. The sequences come from PBMCs, collected after low-dose radiotherapy plus immunotherapy. These receptors were collected from a male donor with prostate cancer.

This clonotype appeared many times. The V gene is TRBV19, the J gene TRBJ2-7; 9 bases match TRBD2. J lost 5 bases, V lost 3 bases, and 8 bases had no gene match. The CDR3 extends over 15 amino acids. Germline V gene data show CDR1 as LNHDA and CDR2 as SQIVND (reference sequence). CDR3 sequence reads: CASSILSGSQNEQYF. CDR3 sequence (DNA): TGTGCCAGTAGTATTCTTAGCGGGAGTCAAAACGAGCAGTACTTC.

The chain combines TRBV30 with TRBJ2-2; D gene uncertain. V was clipped by 2 bases and J by 6 bases, with 13 bases between them. CDR1 GTSNPN and CDR2 SVGIG come from the germline V gene (reference sequence). The CDR3 sequence is 14 residues long. CDR3 sequence: CAWSFPSYAGELFF. The CDR3, as DNA: TGTGCCTGGAGTTTTCCTAGTTACGCCGGGGAGCTGTTTTTT. Full variable domain (outside the CDR3, taken from reference TRBV30 and TRBJ2-2): SQTIHQWPATLVQPVGSPLSLECTVEGTSNPNLYWYRQAAGRGLQLLFYSVGIGQISSEVPQNLSASRPQDRQFILSSKKLLLSDSGFYLCAWSFPSYAGELFFGEGSRLTVL.

This clonotype showed up many times. The rearrangement uses TRBV3-1 and TRBJ2-7, with TRBD1 identical over 11 bases. V trimming: 4 bases; J trimming: 7 bases; junction bases outside the gene matches: 6. The CDR3 runs to 14 residues. CDR1 LGHDT and CDR2 YNNKEL come from the germline V gene (reference sequence). CDR3 residues: CASSPAGTGGEQYF. The CDR3 bases are TGTGCCAGCAGCCCGGCCGGGACAGGGGGTGAGCAGTACTTC.

This clonotype was counted many times. This sequence joins TRBV4-3 and TRBJ1-4; 8 nucleotides agree with TRBD1. The CDR3 length is 16 residues. With 0 bases clipped from V and 5 bases from J, the junction kept 5 bases outside the gene matches. Germline V gene sequence: CDR1 LGHNA, CDR2 YSLEER. The CDR3 bases are TGCGCCAGCAGCCAAGACACAGGACAGGGAAATGAAAAACTGTTTTTT. This codes for CASSQDTGQGNEKLFF.

On this clonotype itself: A read error is the likely source, as a far larger clone sits one nucleotide away. The J gene is TRBJ2-7, the V gene TRBV7-8; 7 positions match TRBD2. V gave up 2 bases and J gave up 7 bases; unmatched junction bases: 17. The CDR3 runs 17 residues. CDR1 is SGHVS and CDR2 is FQNEAQ in the germline V gene. As DNA, the CDR3 is TGTGCCAGCAGCTTAATCAGTAGCGGGCGCTCCTACAATGAGCAGTACTTC. Its translation is CASSLISSGRSYNEQYF.

In this sample, this clonotype turned up many times. The rearrangement links TRBV28 to TRBJ1-5; D possibly corresponds to TRBD1 (5 bases). V lost 11 bases and J lost 1, with 21 bases in between. The CDR3 sequence is 16 residues long. CDR1 and CDR2 (germline): MDHEN, SYDVKM. CDR3 region: CAATIPGTASNQPQHF. CDR3 in DNA: TGTGCCGCCACAATTCCGGGGACGGCGAGCAATCAGCCCCAGCATTTT.

This clonotype was detected ten times or more. V and J are TRBV6-6 and TRBJ2-1; 10 bases line up with TRBD2. The CDR3 contains 18 residues. V was pared by 2 bases and J by 4 bases, with 11 bases of the junction left unmatched. Germline loops: CDR1 MNHNY, CDR2 SVGAGI (reference sequence). The CDR3 DNA sequence: TGTGCCAGCAGTTACCCAAGAGCGGGAGGGCTGGGTTACAATGAGCAGTTCTTC. Translating it yields CASSYPRAGGLGYNEQFF.

This clonotype was counted ten times or more. The chain links TRBV25-1 to TRBJ1-1; 7 nucleotides match TRBD1. Germline assignment: CDR1 MGHDK and CDR2 SYGVNS. The junction had 8 bases not matched to a gene; V was cut back by 8 bases and J by 5 bases. CDR3 size: 13 residues. The CDR3 region has the DNA TGTGCCAGCTCCCAGACAGGGAGTACTGAAGCTTTCTTT. This gives the protein CASSQTGSTEAFF.

At least ten counts were recorded for this clonotype. At one end, the junction sequence differs from germline, possibly due to a read error. The chain combines TRBV7-2 with TRBJ2-7; 7 nucleotides align to TRBD1. This CDR3 spans 14 amino acids. Germline V lookup: CDR1 SGHTA, CDR2 FQGNSA. The CDR3 sequence: CASSPGQSSYEQYF. As DNA, the CDR3 is TGCGCCAGCAGCCCGGGACAGAGCTCCTACGAGCAGTACTTC.

This clonotype was counted only a few times. The chain carries TRBV21-1 and TRBJ2-1; the listed D gene, TRBD1, was not tested against the DNA. TRBV21-1 counts as a pseudogene. The CDR3 has 18 residues. The CDR3 DNA is TGTGCCAGCAGCAAAGAGGGAGACAGCTACTGCTCCTACAATGAGCAGTTCTTC. Residues: CASSKEGDSYCSYNEQFF.

This clonotype was recorded at least ten times. The rearrangement links TRBV12-3 or TRBV12-4 to TRBJ1-4; TRBD1 matches at 8 bases. Germline trimming cut 5 bases from V and 3 bases from J; bases unmatched to any gene: 8. This CDR3 region has 16 residues. The CDR3 DNA is TGTGCCAGCAGTCGACAGGGGATGTTGGCTAATGAAAAACTGTTTTTT. Translation: CASSRQGMLANEKLFF.

The chain uses TRBV28 and TRBJ1-5; D gene uncertain. Per germline, CDR1 MDHEN and CDR2 SYDVKM. V lost 6 bases, J lost 5 bases, and 20 bases lay in between. There are 16 residues in the CDR3. CDR3 amino acids: CASRPVTGGVDQPQHF. As DNA, the CDR3 is TGTGCCAGCAGGCCGGTTACCGGTGGAGTAGATCAGCCCCAGCATTTT.

This clonotype occurred many times. This chain links TRBV7-2 with TRBJ2-7; 7 nucleotides agree with TRBD2. This CDR3 has 15 amino acids. Germline V gives CDR1 SGHTA, CDR2 FQGNSA. Unmatched junction bases numbered 5, after V lost 1 base and J lost 2 bases. As DNA, the CDR3 is TGTGCCAGCAGCTTAGTTGCGGGAGCTACCTACGAGCAGTACTTC. Protein: CASSLVAGATYEQYF.

This clonotype was counted at least ten times. The chain is built from TRBV7-2 and TRBJ2-1; D call uncertain. Germline-derived CDR1 and CDR2 are SGHTA and FQGNSA. Trimming pared 5 bases from V and 1 base from J, leaving 12 bases between. CDR3 length: 15 amino acids. CDR3: CASSGDLFSYNEQFF. CDR3 in DNA: TGTGCCAGCAGCGGCGACCTCTTTTCCTACAATGAGCAGTTCTTC.

This clonotype was seen many times. This chain joins TRBV2 and TRBJ1-5; perhaps TRBD1 as D (5 bases). CDR1 is SNHLY, CDR2 FYNNEI, per germline. The CDR3 sequence is 13 residues long. V was shortened by 7 bases and J by 7 bases, with 14 bases between the two germline ends. The CDR3 loop reads CASTRQLEQPQHF. CDR3 sequence (DNA): TGTGCCAGCACCCGACAGCTGGAACAGCCCCAGCATTTT.

Many counts were recorded for this clonotype. The rearrangement links TRBV6-2 or TRBV6-3 to TRBJ2-2; 10 bases line up with TRBD2. Unmatched junction bases numbered 9, after V lost 2 bases and J lost 3 bases. The CDR3 has 18 residues. Germline CDR1 reads MNHEY; CDR2 reads SVGEGT. This chain's CDR3 is CASSYLLSSGRDTGELFF. The CDR3 DNA reads TGTGCCAGCAGTTACCTTCTGTCTAGCGGGAGAGACACCGGGGAGCTGTTTTTT.

At least ten counts were recorded for this clonotype. The V and J genes are TRBV2 and TRBJ2-1; D might be TRBD2 (5 bases). This CDR3 has 10 amino acids. CDR1 and CDR2 from the germline V gene are SNHLY and FYNNEI. V gave up 4 bases and J gave up 16 bases, with 11 bases separating them. The CDR3 DNA is TGTGCCAGCAGTGGAGGGTTGAGTTTCTTC. This gives the protein CASSGGLSFF.

This clonotype appeared many times. The rearrangement joins TRBV29-1 to TRBJ2-7; 10 bases fit TRBD1. Trimming removed 4 bases from V and 4 bases from J; junction bases left unmatched: 7. The germline gives CDR1 SQVTM, CDR2 ANQGSEA. This CDR3 contains 14 residues. The CDR3 bases are TGCAGCGTTGTGTACGGGACAGGGGCGTACGAGCAGTACTTC. Translated, it gives CSVVYGTGAYEQYF.

This clonotype showed up many times. The chain uses TRBV11-2 and TRBJ2-7; D remains ambiguous. Trimming left V 3 bases short and J 6 bases short, with 6 bases between. The germline V gene encodes CDR1 SGHAT and CDR2 FQNNGV. CDR3 length equals 11 residues. The CDR3 loop is CASSFTGEQYF. The DNA of the CDR3 is TGTGCCAGCAGCTTTACTGGCGAGCAGTACTTC.

This rearrangement joins TRBV2 to TRBJ1-5; D perhaps matches TRBD1 (6 bases). Trimming pared 6 bases from V and 6 bases from J, leaving 18 bases between. This CDR3 spans 15 amino acids. Germline CDR1 is SNHLY and CDR2 is FYNNEI. DNA of the CDR3: TGTGCCAGCAGCGGACAGCCCGTCATGGGTCAGCCCCAGCATTTT. This encodes CASSGQPVMGQPQHF.

This clonotype was counted between two and nine times. The chain uses TRBV5-1 and TRBJ1-1; 12 positions match TRBD1. The V and J ends lost 3 bases and 9 bases, in that order; junction bases with no gene match: 6. CDR1 SGHRS and CDR2 YFSETQ come from the germline V gene. The CDR3 is 14 amino acids. The DNA for the CDR3 is TGCGCCAGCAGCTCAACCGGGACAGGGGGCCAAGCTTTCTTT. Its translation: CASSSTGTGGQAFF.

There are many counts of this clonotype. This sequence joins TRBV6-2 or TRBV6-3 and TRBJ2-1, with TRBD2 matching over 14 bases. This CDR3 region has 15 residues. From germline, CDR1 is MNHEY and CDR2 SVGEGT. The trim removed 6 bases at V and 8 bases at J, leaving 6 bases unmatched. The CDR3 loop reads CASRGLAGVPHEQFF. The CDR3 nucleotides read TGTGCCAGCAGGGGACTAGCGGGAGTACCCCATGAGCAGTTCTTC.

In its sample, this clonotype was seen many times. The genes are TRBV19 and TRBJ2-1, with 11 bases that match TRBD1. The CDR3 consists of 15 residues. After removal of 7 bases from V and 7 bases from J, the junction contained 9 bases not matched to a gene. Germline V gene lookup returns CDR1 LNHDA and CDR2 SQIVND (reference sequence). The CDR3 loop reads CASTPGTGGGNEQFF. DNA for the CDR3: TGTGCCAGTACTCCAGGGACAGGGGGAGGGAATGAGCAGTTCTTC.

There are a few counts of this clonotype. The genes are TRBV5-1 and TRBJ2-2; TRBD2 agrees at 8 bases. This CDR3 comprises 16 residues. V shed 4 bases, J shed 0 bases, and the junction held 5 bases outside the gene matches. CDR1 is SGHRS, CDR2 YFSETQ, per germline. CDR3 sequence: CASSDPLAANTGELFF. Here the CDR3 DNA reads TGCGCCAGCAGCGACCCACTAGCGGCGAACACCGGGGAGCTGTTTTTT.